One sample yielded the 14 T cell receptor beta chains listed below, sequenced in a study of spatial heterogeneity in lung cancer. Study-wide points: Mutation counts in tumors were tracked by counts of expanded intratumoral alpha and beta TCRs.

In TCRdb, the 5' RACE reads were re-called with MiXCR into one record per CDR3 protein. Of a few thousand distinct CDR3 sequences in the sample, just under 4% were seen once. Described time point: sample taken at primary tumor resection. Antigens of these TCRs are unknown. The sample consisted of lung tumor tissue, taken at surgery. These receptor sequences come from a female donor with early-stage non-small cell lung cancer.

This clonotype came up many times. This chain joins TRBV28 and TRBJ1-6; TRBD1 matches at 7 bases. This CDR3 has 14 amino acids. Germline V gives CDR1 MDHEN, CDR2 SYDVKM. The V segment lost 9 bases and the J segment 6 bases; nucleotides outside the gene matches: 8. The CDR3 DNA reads TGTGCCAGTGATCCGGGACAGTTTAATTCACCCCTCCACTTT. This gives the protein CASDPGQFNSPLHF.

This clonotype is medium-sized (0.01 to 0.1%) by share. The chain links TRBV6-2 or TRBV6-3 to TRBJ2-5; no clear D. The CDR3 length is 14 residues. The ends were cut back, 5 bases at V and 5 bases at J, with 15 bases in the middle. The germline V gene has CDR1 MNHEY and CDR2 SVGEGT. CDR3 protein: CASSRPNVLETQYF. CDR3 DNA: TGTGCCAGCAGTAGACCAAATGTGCTCGAGACCCAGTACTTC.

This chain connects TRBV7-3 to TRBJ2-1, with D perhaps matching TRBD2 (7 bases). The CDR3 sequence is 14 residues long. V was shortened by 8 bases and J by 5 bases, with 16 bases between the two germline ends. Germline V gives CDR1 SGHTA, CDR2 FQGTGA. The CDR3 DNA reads TGTGCCAGCCGCGCGGGGGCCTCTGACAATGAGCAGTTCTTC. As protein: CASRAGASDNEQFF.

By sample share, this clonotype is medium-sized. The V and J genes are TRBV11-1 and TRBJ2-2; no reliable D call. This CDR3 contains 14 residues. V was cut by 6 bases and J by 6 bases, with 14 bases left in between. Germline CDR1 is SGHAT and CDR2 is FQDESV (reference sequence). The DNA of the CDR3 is TGTGCCAGCAGTAGAGGTCCCGGCCCCGGGGAGCTGTTTTTT. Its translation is CASSRGPGPGELFF.

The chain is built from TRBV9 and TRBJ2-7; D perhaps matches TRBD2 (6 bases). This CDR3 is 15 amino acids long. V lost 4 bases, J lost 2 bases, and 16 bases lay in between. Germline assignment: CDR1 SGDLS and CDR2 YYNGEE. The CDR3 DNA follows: TGTGCCAGCAGCCCTCAGGCAGCGGGCGCCTACGAGCAGTACTTC. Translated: CASSPQAAGAYEQYF.

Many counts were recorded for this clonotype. CDR3 in amino acids: CASSTLAGGDLDIQYF. DNA of the CDR3: TGTGCCAGCAGCACACTAGCGGGAGGAGATTTGGACATTCAGTACTTC. This chain joins TRBV25-1 and TRBJ2-4, with TRBD2 matching over 12 bases. Trimming cost V 6 bases and J 8 bases; bases outside gene matches: 11. There are 16 residues in the CDR3. Germline V lookup: CDR1 MGHDK, CDR2 SYGVNS.

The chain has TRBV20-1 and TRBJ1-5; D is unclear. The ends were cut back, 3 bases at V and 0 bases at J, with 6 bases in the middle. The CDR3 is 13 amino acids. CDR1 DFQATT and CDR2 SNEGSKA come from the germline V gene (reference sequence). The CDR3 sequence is CSASPNSNQPQHF. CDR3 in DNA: TGCAGTGCTAGCCCCAATAGCAATCAGCCCCAGCATTTT.

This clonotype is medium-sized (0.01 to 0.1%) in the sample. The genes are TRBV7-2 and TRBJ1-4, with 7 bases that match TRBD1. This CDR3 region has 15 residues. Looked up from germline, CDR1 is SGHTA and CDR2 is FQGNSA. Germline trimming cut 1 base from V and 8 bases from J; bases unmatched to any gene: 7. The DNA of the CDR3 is TGTGCCAGCAGCTTAGATGGCAGGGGGACCGAAAAACTGTTTTTT. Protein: CASSLDGRGTEKLFF.

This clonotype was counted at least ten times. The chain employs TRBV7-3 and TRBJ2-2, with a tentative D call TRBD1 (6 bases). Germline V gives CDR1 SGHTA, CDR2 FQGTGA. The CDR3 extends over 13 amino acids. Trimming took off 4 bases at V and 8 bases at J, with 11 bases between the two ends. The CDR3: CASSSGQTGELFF. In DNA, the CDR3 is TGTGCCAGCAGCTCCGGACAGACTGGGGAGCTGTTTTTT.

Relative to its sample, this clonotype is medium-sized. The CDR3 spells CAIQGAGAPDTQYF. CDR3 coding DNA: TGTGCCATCCAAGGAGCGGGAGCCCCAGATACGCAGTATTTT. V and J are TRBV10-3 and TRBJ2-3; TRBD2 aligns across 8 bases. Germline CDR1 ENHRY, CDR2 SYGVKD. The CDR3 runs 14 residues. Trimming removed 8 bases from V and 4 bases from J; junction bases left unmatched: 8.

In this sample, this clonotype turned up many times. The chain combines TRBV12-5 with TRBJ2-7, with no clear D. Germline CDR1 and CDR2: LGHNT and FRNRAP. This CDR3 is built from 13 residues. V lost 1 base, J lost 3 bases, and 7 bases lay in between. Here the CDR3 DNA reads TGTGCTAGTGGTTTGGGACTCAGCTACGAGCAGTACTTC. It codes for CASGLGLSYEQYF.

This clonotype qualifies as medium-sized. The CDR3 nucleotides are TGTGCCAGCAGCCCGACTAGCGGGATACACTTTAGCTCCTACAATGAGCAGTTCTTC. It encodes CASSPTSGIHFSSYNEQFF. The rearrangement joins TRBV5-6 to TRBJ2-1; 11 bases match TRBD2. V dropped 4 bases and J dropped 0; count of bases not matched to a gene: 12. The germline V gene has CDR1 SGHDT and CDR2 YYEEEE. The CDR3 loop spans 19 amino acids.

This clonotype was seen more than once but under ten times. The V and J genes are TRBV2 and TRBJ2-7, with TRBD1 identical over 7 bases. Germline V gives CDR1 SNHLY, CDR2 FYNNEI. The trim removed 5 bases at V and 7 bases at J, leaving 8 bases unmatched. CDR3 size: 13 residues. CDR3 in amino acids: CASSRGRFREQYF. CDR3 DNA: TGTGCCAGCAGTAGGGGGCGATTCCGAGAGCAGTACTTC.

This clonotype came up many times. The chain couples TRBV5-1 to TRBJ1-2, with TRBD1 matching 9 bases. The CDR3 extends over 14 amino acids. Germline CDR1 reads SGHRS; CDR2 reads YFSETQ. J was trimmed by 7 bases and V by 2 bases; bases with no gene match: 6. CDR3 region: CASSFRTGECGYTF. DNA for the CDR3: TGCGCCAGCAGCTTCAGGACAGGGGAATGTGGCTACACCTTC.